A single sample gave rise to the 7 T cell receptor beta chains below, sequenced in a study of blood T cell repertoires in COVID-19. The method was immunoSEQ multiplex PCR; TCRdb's version includes in-frame clones alone and lacks a portion of them. The sample has about 240,000 clones, about 89% seen once. Material for sequencing was PBMCs or T cells enriched from blood (not recorded which). The receptors here all came from a woman under 40 who had recovered from COVID-19.

In this sample, this clone turned up once. Written as DNA, the CDR3 is TGTGCCAGCAGCGTAGGATCTAGCGGTAACACCGGGGAGCTGTTTTTT. It codes for CASSVGSSGNTGELFF. The chain recombines TRBV9 with TRBJ2-2, with TRBD2 identical over 7 bases. Germline V gives CDR1 SGDLS, CDR2 YYNGEE. V lost 0 bases, J lost 2 bases, and 4 bases stayed unmatched. This CDR3 has 16 amino acids.

In this sample, this clone turned up once. V gene TRBV28 combines with J gene TRBJ2-7; TRBD2 is a possible D gene (6 bases). The V end lost 6 bases, the J end lost 7 bases, and 22 bases lay between the germline ends. In germline, CDR1 is MDHEN, CDR2 SYDVKM. The CDR3 sequence is 15 residues long. The CDR3 loop reads CASSSSYGGLKEQYF. Written as DNA, the CDR3 is TGTGCCAGCAGCTCGAGTTATGGGGGGTTGAAAGAGCAGTACTTC.

V and J are TRBV27 and TRBJ2-7, with 14 bases fitting TRBD2. The length of the CDR3 is 15 residues. After removal of 3 bases from V and 7 bases from J, the junction contained 5 bases not matched to a gene. Germline V gene lookup returns CDR1 MNHEY and CDR2 SMNVEV (reference sequence). The chain's CDR3 is CASSFGTSGREEQYF. The CDR3 DNA reads as TGTGCCAGCAGTTTCGGGACTAGCGGGAGAGAAGAGCAGTACTTC.

The DNA of the CDR3 is TGTGCCAGCAGCTCAAGGGACTCAAATCTCTACGAGCAGTACTTC. Translation: CASSSRDSNLYEQYF. The chain has TRBV7-9 and TRBJ2-7; TRBD2 might be the D (6 bases). V was shortened by 4 bases and J by 3 bases, with 16 bases between the two germline ends. Per the germline V gene, CDR1 is SEHNR and CDR2 is FQNEAQ (reference sequence). The CDR3 sequence is 15 residues long.

This rearrangement joins TRBV4-3 to TRBJ1-3, with D uncertain. The ends were cut back, 4 bases at V and 0 bases at J, with 10 bases in the middle. Germline V CDR1 and CDR2: LGHNA, YSLEER. The CDR3 is made up of 15 amino acids. The CDR3 DNA is TGCGCCAGCAGCCCGGACGGACTCTCTGGAAACACCATATATTTT. Its translation is CASSPDGLSGNTIYF.

The gene calls are TRBV6-5 and TRBJ2-7, with 10 nucleotides matching TRBD1. The CDR3 is made up of 14 amino acids. Germline-derived CDR1 and CDR2 are MNHEY and SVGAGI. Trimming removed 5 bases from V and 3 bases from J; junction bases left unmatched: 4. CDR3 in amino acids: CASSKTGGLYEQYF. The CDR3 DNA reads TGTGCCAGCAGTAAGACAGGGGGCCTCTACGAGCAGTACTTC.

This rearrangement joins TRBV27 to TRBJ2-1; 9 positions agree with TRBD2. With 1 base clipped from V and 5 bases from J, the junction kept 18 bases outside the gene matches. Germline V gene sequence: CDR1 MNHEY, CDR2 SMNVEV (reference sequence). This CDR3 has 20 residues. CDR3 coding DNA: TGTGCCAGCAGTTTATATCCCCTCGCGGGAGGGCCCTCGGCCCACAATGAGCAGTTCTTC. As protein: CASSLYPLAGGPSAHNEQFF.